This entry lists 22 T cell receptor beta chains sequenced from one sample in a study of blood T cell repertoires in COVID-19. Sequencing was performed with immunoSEQ multiplex PCR; in TCRdb, only in-frame clones are kept and a portion is missing. This sample has some 360,000 clones; around 87% occur once, and the top ten carry 2.3%. The sequenced material came from peripheral blood. Receptors originate from an older woman with COVID-19, enrolled during active disease.

The rearrangement links TRBV6-5 to TRBJ2-5; 10 bases match TRBD2. Germline CDR1 and CDR2: MNHEY and SVGAGI. The length of the CDR3 is 13 residues. The trim removed 7 bases at V and 7 bases at J, leaving 6 bases unmatched. The CDR3 loop is CASNELAGSTQYF. The CDR3, as DNA: TGTGCCAGCAACGAACTAGCGGGGTCGACCCAGTACTTC.

The sample holds a few counts of this clone. V and J are TRBV3-1 (or the pseudogene TRBV3-2) and TRBJ1-4; weak D call: TRBD1 (6 bases). Trimming removed 3 bases from V and 5 bases from J, with 13 bases in between. CDR3 length: 15 amino acids. Germline CDR1 LGHDT, CDR2 YNNKEL (reference sequence). CDR3 in amino acids: CASSQYDRPNEKLFF. The CDR3 region has the DNA TGTGCCAGCAGCCAGTACGACAGGCCAAATGAAAAACTGTTTTTT.

The chain carries TRBV11-1 and TRBJ1-2; D remains ambiguous. Germline V lookup: CDR1 SGHAT, CDR2 FQDESV (reference sequence). V gave up 1 base and J gave up 6 bases, with 6 bases separating them. The CDR3 is 12 amino acids. The CDR3 DNA reads as TGTGCCAGCAGCTTAGGCCGCGATGGCTACACCTTC. Translated: CASSLGRDGYTF.

This sequence joins TRBV5-4 and TRBJ2-2, with no clear D. The V and J ends lost 2 bases and 2 bases respectively, with 7 bases between them. The germline gives CDR1 SGHNT, CDR2 YYREEE (reference sequence). This CDR3 has 14 amino acids. This CDR3 is CASSFGLNTGELFF. For the CDR3, the DNA is TGTGCCAGCAGCTTTGGGCTTAACACCGGGGAGCTGTTTTTT.

This chain joins TRBV6-1 and TRBJ2-1; TRBD2 aligns across 9 bases. V shed 3 bases, J shed 2 bases, and the junction held 2 bases outside the gene matches. The CDR3 runs 15 residues. Germline V gene lookup returns CDR1 MNHNS and CDR2 SASEGT. DNA of the CDR3: TGTGCCAGCAGTGAGGGACTAGCCCCCTACAATGAGCAGTTCTTC. As protein: CASSEGLAPYNEQFF.

The genes are TRBV5-1 and TRBJ1-4, with TRBD1 matching over 7 bases. V was clipped by 2 bases and J by 5 bases; unmatched bases: 3. The length of the CDR3 is 14 residues. The germline V gene has CDR1 SGHRS and CDR2 YFSETQ. This CDR3 is CASSLDRANEKLFF. CDR3 nucleotide sequence: TGCGCCAGCAGCTTAGACAGGGCCAATGAAAAACTGTTTTTT.

The V gene is TRBV7-2, the J gene TRBJ1-6, with a tentative D call TRBD1 (6 bases). Germline V CDR1 and CDR2: SGHTA, FQGNSA. This CDR3 is 15 amino acids long. V lost 3 bases and J lost 9, with 15 bases in between. The CDR3 region is CASSFLTGRGSPLHF. CDR3 DNA sequence: TGTGCCAGCAGCTTTCTCACAGGGAGAGGTTCACCCCTCCACTTT.

The rearrangement joins TRBV13 to TRBJ1-3, with 9 bases matching TRBD1. The CDR3 runs 19 residues. Germline assignment: CDR1 PRHDT and CDR2 FYEKMQ (reference sequence). Trimming removed 0 bases from V and 4 bases from J; junction bases left unmatched: 13. The CDR3 DNA sequence: TGTGCCAGCAGCTTAGGCCAGTTCCAACAGGGACAGGGAGGAAACACCATATATTTT. Translation gives CASSLGQFQQGQGGNTIYF.

This chain connects TRBV9 to TRBJ2-2; 8 bases match TRBD1. Looked up from germline, CDR1 is SGDLS and CDR2 is YYNGEE. The CDR3 totals 13 residues. Trimming took 4 bases from V and 5 from J; bases not matched to a gene: 1. The CDR3 DNA is TGTGCCAGCAGCCGGACAGGGACCGGGGAGCTGTTTTTT. Translating it yields CASSRTGTGELFF.

The genes are TRBV28 and TRBJ2-4; 7 bases line up with TRBD1. Germline CDR1 reads MDHEN; CDR2 reads SYDVKM. This CDR3 is built from 14 residues. V lost 6 bases, J lost 2 bases, and 4 bases stayed unmatched. CDR3 amino acids: CASRLTGSKNIQYF. DNA for the CDR3: TGTGCCAGCAGACTGACAGGGTCCAAAAACATTCAGTACTTC.

V is TRBV2 and J is TRBJ1-4, with 9 bases that match TRBD1. CDR3 length: 14 amino acids. V was clipped by 6 bases and J by 8 bases; unmatched bases: 7. Germline-derived CDR1 and CDR2 are SNHLY and FYNNEI. CDR3 sequence: CASRGQGVGEKLFF. The DNA of the CDR3 is TGTGCCAGCAGGGGACAGGGAGTTGGAGAAAAACTGTTTTTT.

The CDR3 bases are TGTGCCAGCAGTGAAGCGGAGGCCGTGAGATTCTATGGCTACACCTTC. Its translation is CASSEAEAVRFYGYTF. The chain employs TRBV2 and TRBJ1-2; no firm D call. There are 16 residues in the CDR3. The V end was cut by 0 bases, the J end by 4 bases, with 15 bases between. Germline lookup yields CDR1 SNHLY and CDR2 FYNNEI.

The V gene is TRBV5-1, the J gene TRBJ1-1, with D maybe TRBD1 (6 bases). The CDR3 is made up of 15 amino acids. Trimming stripped 4 bases from V and 5 bases from J, with 18 bases between. Germline assignment: CDR1 SGHRS and CDR2 YFSETQ. The CDR3 spells CASSTKDTTGTEAFF. CDR3 nucleotide sequence: TGCGCCAGCAGCACAAAAGACACCACAGGGACTGAAGCTTTCTTT.

In this sample, this clone turned up a few times. The chain uses TRBV29-1 and TRBJ2-1, with 13 positions matching TRBD2. The germline CDR1 and CDR2 sequences are SQVTM and ANQGSEA. This CDR3 is 18 amino acids long. V shed 6 bases, J shed 2 bases, and the junction held 13 bases outside the gene matches. CDR3 DNA sequence: TGCAGCGTGACCCGCACTCCCGGACTAGCGGGGGCCTACAATGAGCAGTTCTTC. Translating gives CSVTRTPGLAGAYNEQFF.

J is TRBJ2-1 and V is TRBV4-1; D perhaps matches TRBD2 (5 bases). Looked up from germline, CDR1 is MGHRA and CDR2 is YSYEKL. V was trimmed by 1 base and J by 9 bases, leaving 7 bases between them. The CDR3 spans 12 residues. CDR3 sequence: CASSQGAGEQFF. The DNA for the CDR3 is TGCGCCAGCAGCCAAGGGGCGGGTGAGCAGTTCTTC.

The chain uses TRBV5-6 and TRBJ1-1; TRBD1 agrees at 7 bases. Trimming cost V 4 bases and J 7 bases; bases outside gene matches: 4. CDR1 and CDR2 (germline): SGHDT, YYEEEE. The CDR3 is made up of 12 amino acids. This CDR3 is CASSQGQVEAFF. The CDR3 DNA is TGTGCCAGCAGCCAAGGACAGGTTGAAGCTTTCTTT. The full variable domain, rest sourced from reference TRBV5-6 and TRBJ1-1, is DAGVTQSPTHLIKTRGQQVTLRCSPKSGHDTVSWYQQALGQGPQFIFQYYEEEERQRGNFPDRFSGHQFPNYSSELNVNALLLGDSALYLCASSQGQVEAFFGQGTRLTVV.

V gene TRBV4-1 combines with J gene TRBJ2-2, with 9 bases fitting TRBD1. The CDR3 is 14 residues long. The germline V gene has CDR1 MGHRA and CDR2 YSYEKL. The J segment lost 8 bases and the V segment lost 4 bases, leaving 5 bases of the junction unmatched. CDR3 protein: CASSLRGTGGELFF. Written as DNA, the CDR3 is TGCGCCAGCAGCCTCAGGGGGACAGGGGGGGAGCTGTTTTTT.

The rearrangement joins TRBV5-1 to TRBJ2-1; 13 nucleotides line up with TRBD2. The trim removed 2 bases at V and 6 bases at J, leaving 8 bases unmatched. CDR3 length: 17 amino acids. The germline V gene has CDR1 SGHRS and CDR2 YFSETQ. For the CDR3, the DNA is TGCGCCAGCAGCTTCTTGCACACTAGCGGGGGGGCCAATGAGCAGTTCTTC. It translates to CASSFLHTSGGANEQFF.

V is TRBV7-3 and J is TRBJ2-7; weak D call: TRBD1 (6 bases). Trimming removed 5 bases from V and 7 bases from J, with 21 bases in between. The CDR3 consists of 15 residues. CDR1 is SGHTA, CDR2 FQGTGA, per germline. CDR3 residues: CASSPRPGQATEQYF. The CDR3 nucleotides read TGTGCCAGCAGCCCAAGACCGGGACAAGCCACGGAGCAGTACTTC.

The chain links TRBV28 to TRBJ1-5; 7 bases match TRBD1. Germline V gene sequence: CDR1 MDHEN, CDR2 SYDVKM. This CDR3 has 15 residues. The ends lost 3 bases at V and 6 bases at J; junction bases unmatched: 8. CDR3 sequence (DNA): TGTGCCAGCAGTTTGAGGGGGCGGTTGGCTCAGCCCCAGCATTTT. It yields the protein CASSLRGRLAQPQHF. The full variable domain, its missing parts supplied by reference TRBV28 and TRBJ1-5, is DVKVTQSSRYLVKRTGEKVFLECVQDMDHENMFWYRQDPGLGLRLIYFSYDVKMKEKGDIPEGYSVSREKKERFSLILESASTNQTSMYLCASSLRGRLAQPQHFGDGTRLSIL.

The count of this clone is one. The same CDR3 is also encoded by other DNA sequences in this sample. The J gene is TRBJ2-7, the V gene TRBV9; D is unresolved. The CDR3 contains 15 residues. Trimming cost V 0 bases and J 4 bases, with 14 bases left between them. CDR1 and CDR2 from the germline V gene are SGDLS and YYNGEE. The CDR3: CASSVGAGGLYEQYF. CDR3 coding DNA: TGTGCCAGCAGCGTAGGGGCAGGTGGTTTGTACGAGCAGTACTTC.

This clone was detected once. The chain employs TRBV6-2 or TRBV6-3 and TRBJ2-7; 9 bases line up with TRBD2. The V gene end was trimmed by 4 bases and the J gene end by 0 bases; junction bases not matched to a gene: 7. Germline CDR1 and CDR2: MNHEY and SVGEGT. The CDR3 consists of 16 residues. For the CDR3, the DNA is TGTGCCAGCAGTTCCCATCGAGCGGGGGGCTCCTACGAGCAGTACTTC. It translates to CASSSHRAGGSYEQYF.